The 20 T cell receptor beta chains in this list originate from one sample, sequenced in a study of T cell responses to AZD1222 COVID-19 vaccine. Assay: immunoSEQ multiplex PCR; the TCRdb copy retains only in-frame clones and omits some. The data show approximately 140,000 clones, about 91% seen once. The material was peripheral blood, obtained 28 days after the second AZD1222 dose. The receptors shown here come from an adult who received the AZD1222 COVID-19 vaccine.

J is TRBJ1-1 and V is TRBV23-1, with D possibly being TRBD1 (5 bases). TRBV23-1 is an ORF, with its function uncertain. The CDR3 sequence is 15 residues long. With 2 bases removed from V and 4 bases from J, the gap between germline ends came to 14 bases. The chain's CDR3 is CASSQRGTLSTEAFF. Written as DNA, the CDR3 is TGCGCCAGCAGTCAAAGGGGCACCCTGAGCACTGAAGCTTTCTTT.

The CDR3 protein is CASSGSNAPNYGYTF. DNA of the CDR3: TGTGCCAGCAGCGGATCAAATGCGCCTAACTATGGCTACACCTTC. The chain joins TRBV9 to TRBJ1-2; D not resolved. CDR3 length: 15 amino acids. Deletions cut 3 bases from V and 0 bases from J, with 12 bases between. The germline gives CDR1 SGDLS, CDR2 YYNGEE.

This rearrangement joins TRBV19 to TRBJ2-4; D is possibly TRBD1 (5 bases). There are 13 residues in the CDR3. V shed 4 bases and J shed 9 bases, with 13 bases lying between them. CDR1 and CDR2 from the germline V gene are LNHDA and SQIVND (reference sequence). CDR3 protein: CASSRQGPSIQYF. CDR3 in DNA: TGTGCCAGTAGTAGGCAGGGCCCAAGCATTCAGTACTTC.

The genes are TRBV25-1 and TRBJ1-1; D possibly corresponds to TRBD1 (5 bases). CDR1 is MGHDK and CDR2 is SYGVNS in the germline V gene. The V end lost 3 bases, the J end lost 4 bases, and 21 bases lay between the germline ends. This CDR3 region has 17 residues. CDR3 loop: CASSDIGGVLTSTEAFF. The CDR3 coding sequence is TGTGCCAGCAGTGATATTGGGGGGGTTCTTACGTCCACTGAAGCTTTCTTT.

The chain couples TRBV9 to TRBJ1-6, with 9 bases fitting TRBD1. The junction had 6 bases not matched to a gene; V was cut back by 0 bases and J by 8 bases. The CDR3 runs 16 residues. Germline CDR1 is SGDLS and CDR2 is YYNGEE. Here the CDR3 DNA reads TGTGCCAGCAGCGTAGGAACAGGGGGCGGGGATTCACCCCTCCACTTT. It yields the protein CASSVGTGGGDSPLHF. Variable domain in full (rest from reference TRBV9 and TRBJ1-6): DSGVTQTPKHLITATGQRVTLRCSPRSGDLSVYWYQQSLDQGLQFLIQYYNGEERAKGNILERFSAQQFPDLHSELNLSSLELGDSALYFCASSVGTGGGDSPLHFGNGTRLTVT.

V and J are TRBV5-1 and TRBJ2-3; 7 bases are a match to TRBD1. The CDR3 is 14 residues long. The germline V gene encodes CDR1 SGHRS and CDR2 YFSETQ. Losses at the gene ends were 2 bases for V and 7 bases for J; bases not matched to a gene: 7. CDR3 in DNA: TGCGCCAGCAGCTTTATGCAGGGGGAGAATACGCAGTATTTT. Encoded protein: CASSFMQGENTQYF.

The chain joins TRBV5-1 to TRBJ2-1; TRBD1 aligns across 9 bases. CDR3 length equals 15 residues. In germline, CDR1 is SGHRS, CDR2 YFSETQ. J was trimmed by 6 bases and V by 4 bases; bases with no gene match: 8. For the CDR3, the DNA is TGCGCCAGCAGCCCGGGACAGGGTGTCTTCAATGAGCAGTTCTTC. It is translated as CASSPGQGVFNEQFF.

This clone has just one count. In nucleotides, the CDR3 is TGTGCCAGCTCACCATCTGGGGATGGCTACACCTTC. Protein: CASSPSGDGYTF. The rearrangement joins TRBV18 to TRBJ1-2; no firm D call. The CDR3 extends over 12 amino acids. Germline-derived CDR1 and CDR2 are KGHSH and LQKENI. Trimming shortened V by 2 bases and J by 6 bases, and 7 bases separated the two germline ends.

CDR3: CASSPGTGDTEAFF. CDR3 in DNA: TGTGCCAGCAGCCCCGGGACAGGGGATACTGAAGCTTTCTTT. The chain has TRBV7-3 and TRBJ1-1, with 10 bases that match TRBD1. From germline, CDR1 is SGHTA and CDR2 FQGTGA. CDR3 length equals 14 residues. V was clipped by 5 bases and J by 5 bases; unmatched bases: 5.

This clone has only one observation. The chain has TRBV7-8 and TRBJ2-5; 14 positions match TRBD2. The germline V gene has CDR1 SGHVS and CDR2 FQNEAQ. The CDR3 totals 16 residues. V gave up 5 bases and J gave up 5 bases; unmatched junction bases: 7. The CDR3 DNA reads TGTGCCAGCAGCCGAGGGACTAGCGGGAGCCGGGAGACCCAGTACTTC. It codes for CASSRGTSGSRETQYF.

The genes are TRBV19 and TRBJ1-6; no definite D call. This CDR3 contains 12 residues. From germline, CDR1 is LNHDA and CDR2 SQIVND (reference sequence). The V end lost 5 bases, the J end lost 9 bases, and 8 bases lay between the germline ends. The CDR3 spells CASSPIRSPLHF. The CDR3 nucleotides are TGTGCCAGTAGTCCCATTCGTTCACCCCTCCACTTT.

This rearrangement joins TRBV15 to TRBJ2-1; D may be TRBD2 (6 bases). From germline, CDR1 is LNHNV and CDR2 YYDKDF (reference sequence). Trimming cost V 0 bases and J 2 bases, with 14 bases left between them. This CDR3 is built from 17 residues. The CDR3 nucleotides read TGTGCCACCAGCAGAGACCTTGGCGGGATACCCTACAATGAGCAGTTCTTC. Translated: CATSRDLGGIPYNEQFF.

The rearrangement joins TRBV3-1 (or the pseudogene TRBV3-2) to TRBJ1-1, with TRBD1 as a possible D gene (5 bases). There are 13 residues in the CDR3. Germline V CDR1 and CDR2: LGHDT, YNNKEL (reference sequence). Trimming removed 3 bases at V and 0 bases at J, with 5 bases between. CDR3 in DNA: TGTGCCAGCAGCCAGGGGGTGAACACTGAAGCTTTCTTT. It encodes CASSQGVNTEAFF.

V gene TRBV7-9 combines with J gene TRBJ1-3; D gene ambiguous. The CDR3 has 15 residues. The V gene's germline CDR1 is SEHNR and CDR2 FQNEAQ (reference sequence). The V gene lost 1 base and the J gene lost 5 bases, with 12 bases spanning the gap. The CDR3 bases are TGTGCCAGCAGCTTAGGTGGCACCCAAAGAAACACCATATATTTT. Protein: CASSLGGTQRNTIYF.

The V gene is TRBV7-2, the J gene TRBJ1-3; possible D gene TRBD1, 6 bases. The CDR3 loop spans 15 amino acids. V was shortened by 2 bases and J by 7 bases, with 15 bases between the two germline ends. Germline CDR1 reads SGHTA; CDR2 reads FQGNSA. This chain's CDR3 is CASSLQQGLRNTIYF. CDR3 in DNA: TGTGCCAGCAGCTTACAACAGGGTCTAAGGAACACCATATATTTT.

V usage is TRBV19 and J usage is TRBJ1-4; D unclear. CDR1 is LNHDA, CDR2 SQIVND, per germline (reference sequence). The V gene lost 5 bases and the J gene lost 7 bases, with 11 bases spanning the gap. The CDR3 consists of 13 residues. In nucleotides, the CDR3 is TGTGCCAGTAGTCCGGCCGACGGTGAAAAACTGTTTTTT. Translation: CASSPADGEKLFF.

This rearrangement joins TRBV5-1 to TRBJ2-1, with D hard to call. The V end lost 4 bases, the J end lost 6 bases, and 11 bases lay between the germline ends. The CDR3 extends over 13 amino acids. CDR1 is SGHRS, CDR2 YFSETQ, per germline. The CDR3 here is CASSVDNPNEQFF. Written as DNA, the CDR3 is TGCGCCAGCAGCGTAGACAATCCCAATGAGCAGTTCTTC.

V is TRBV6-1 and J is TRBJ2-7; TRBD2 aligns across 8 bases. J was trimmed by 0 bases and V by 0 bases; bases with no gene match: 10. CDR3 size: 18 residues. In germline, CDR1 is MNHNS, CDR2 SASEGT. The CDR3: CASSEALLASGGSYEQYF. In DNA form, the CDR3 reads TGTGCCAGCAGTGAAGCGCTTCTCGCCAGCGGGGGCTCCTACGAGCAGTACTTC.

The chain couples TRBV7-6 to TRBJ2-1; 9 bases map to TRBD2. Germline lookup yields CDR1 SGHVS and CDR2 FNYEAQ. The trim removed 1 base at V and 0 bases at J, leaving 4 bases unmatched. CDR3 length: 17 residues. DNA of the CDR3: TGTGCCAGCAGCTTAGAGGCTAGCGGGAACTCCTACAATGAGCAGTTCTTC. Translation: CASSLEASGNSYNEQFF. Variable domain in full (rest from reference TRBV7-6 and TRBJ2-1): GAGVSQSPRYKVTKRGQDVALRCDPISGHVSLYWYRQALGQGPEFLTYFNYEAQQDKSGLPNDRFSAERPEGSISTLTIQRTEQRDSAMYRCASSLEASGNSYNEQFFGPGTRLTVL.

The V gene is TRBV3-1 (or the pseudogene TRBV3-2), the J gene TRBJ2-3; tentative D call: TRBD2 (5 bases). This CDR3 has 15 residues. Trimming pared 1 base from V and 5 bases from J, leaving 13 bases between. Germline lookup yields CDR1 LGHDT and CDR2 YNNKEL (reference sequence). CDR3 sequence: CASSQVSPRGDTQYF. The CDR3 DNA sequence: TGTGCCAGCAGCCAAGTTTCTCCTCGGGGAGATACGCAGTATTTT.